Below are 25 T cell receptor beta chains sequenced from a single sample in a study of blood T cell repertoires in COVID-19. Repertoires were generated with immunoSEQ multiplex PCR, while TCRdb's copy carries only in-frame clones and drops some. This table holds around 140,000 clones, approximately 86% found once. Sequencing input: peripheral blood. The receptors derive from a woman aged 65 to 85 with COVID-19, enrolled during active disease.

The chain uses TRBV5-6 and TRBJ1-3; tentative D call: TRBD1 (5 bases). The germline V and J ends were trimmed by 0 bases and 0 bases, with 10 bases remaining between them. Per germline, CDR1 SGHDT and CDR2 YYEEEE. CDR3 length equals 16 residues. The CDR3 is CASSLGTGLSGNTIYF. DNA for the CDR3: TGTGCCAGCAGCTTGGGTACAGGCCTCTCTGGAAACACCATATATTTT. The whole variable domain, filled in from reference TRBV5-6 and TRBJ1-3, reads DAGVTQSPTHLIKTRGQQVTLRCSPKSGHDTVSWYQQALGQGPQFIFQYYEEEERQRGNFPDRFSGHQFPNYSSELNVNALLLGDSALYLCASSLGTGLSGNTIYFGEGSWLTVV.

The J gene is TRBJ2-3, the V gene TRBV2, with D possibly TRBD2 on 7 matching bases. V lost 7 bases and J lost 2, with 13 bases in between. CDR3 length: 14 residues. Germline V gene lookup returns CDR1 SNHLY and CDR2 FYNNEI. The CDR3 coding sequence is TGTGCCAGCAAAGTGGGGGGGCCCACAGATACGCAGTATTTT. Its protein product is CASKVGGPTDTQYF.

This chain uses TRBV7-2 with TRBJ1-1; D is unclear. V lost 1 base and J lost 2, with 14 bases in between. The germline V gene encodes CDR1 SGHTA and CDR2 FQGNSA. The CDR3 extends over 16 amino acids. The CDR3 loop is CASSLGPGRRNTEAFF. The CDR3 DNA is TGTGCCAGCAGCTTAGGGCCCGGGAGACGAAACACTGAAGCTTTCTTT.

The chain joins TRBV30 to TRBJ1-6; TRBD1 matches at 7 bases. Per germline, CDR1 GTSNPN and CDR2 SVGIG (reference sequence). The CDR3 covers 14 residues. Trimming at V came to 3 bases and at J to 4 bases, leaving 3 bases not matched to a gene. The DNA of the CDR3 is TGTGCCTGGAGCCGGACAGGTTATAATTCACCCCTCCACTTT. It encodes CAWSRTGYNSPLHF. Full variable domain (rest looked up from reference TRBV30 and TRBJ1-6): SQTIHQWPATLVQPVGSPLSLECTVEGTSNPNLYWYRQAAGRGLQLLFYSVGIGQISSEVPQNLSASRPQDRQFILSSKKLLLSDSGFYLCAWSRTGYNSPLHFGNGTRLTVT.

This rearrangement joins TRBV7-2 to TRBJ2-5; TRBD2 agrees at 8 bases. CDR1 and CDR2 (germline): SGHTA, FQGNSA. The V and J ends lost 1 base and 5 bases, in that order; junction bases with no gene match: 6. The CDR3 spans 15 residues. DNA of the CDR3: TGTGCCAGCAGCTTAGGGGGACTAGTAAGGGAGACCCAGTACTTC. Translation gives CASSLGGLVRETQYF.

The chain combines TRBV2 with TRBJ1-4; no clear D. Trimming shortened V by 1 base and J by 7 bases, and 4 bases separated the two germline ends. The CDR3 totals 12 residues. From germline, CDR1 is SNHLY and CDR2 FYNNEI. CDR3 sequence reads: CASSEVVEKLFF. The CDR3, as DNA: TGTGCCAGCAGTGAAGTCGTTGAAAAACTGTTTTTT. The full variable domain, rest sourced from reference TRBV2 and TRBJ1-4, is EPEVTQTPSHQVTQMGQEVILRCVPISNHLYFYWYRQILGQKVEFLVSFYNNEISEKSEIFDDQFSVERPDGSNFTLKIRSTKLEDSAMYFCASSEVVEKLFFGSGTQLSVL.

The chain is built from TRBV28 and TRBJ1-4; weak D call: TRBD1 (5 bases). The CDR3 is made up of 14 amino acids. Germline V gene sequence: CDR1 MDHEN, CDR2 SYDVKM. The germline V and J ends were trimmed by 6 bases and 3 bases, with 11 bases remaining between them. CDR3 region: CASSLGASNEKLFF. CDR3 sequence (DNA): TGTGCCAGCAGCCTAGGGGCCTCTAATGAAAAACTGTTTTTT.

The chain combines TRBV9 with TRBJ1-3; 11 nucleotides match TRBD1. Germline V gives CDR1 SGDLS, CDR2 YYNGEE. J was trimmed by 0 bases and V by 3 bases; bases with no gene match: 5. The CDR3 consists of 17 residues. CDR3 loop: CASSGGTGGLSGNTIYF. In DNA, the CDR3 is TGTGCCAGCAGCGGGGGGACAGGGGGGCTCTCTGGAAACACCATATATTTT. Drawing the rest from reference TRBV9 and TRBJ1-3, the complete variable domain is DSGVTQTPKHLITATGQRVTLRCSPRSGDLSVYWYQQSLDQGLQFLIQYYNGEERAKGNILERFSAQQFPDLHSELNLSSLELGDSALYFCASSGGTGGLSGNTIYFGEGSWLTVV.

CDR3 in amino acids: CASSHFYIRGQNYGYTF. The CDR3 DNA follows: TGTGCCAGCAGCCACTTTTATATCAGGGGCCAGAACTATGGCTACACCTTC. This chain uses TRBV27 with TRBJ1-2; D is perhaps TRBD1 (6 bases). Germline lookup yields CDR1 MNHEY and CDR2 SMNVEV (reference sequence). The CDR3 has 17 amino acids. V dropped 6 bases and J dropped 2 bases, with 22 bases sitting between them.

This chain links TRBV19 with TRBJ1-5; the match to TRBD1 covers 11 bases. Losses at the gene ends were 4 bases for V and 4 bases for J; bases not matched to a gene: 0. The germline CDR1 and CDR2 sequences are LNHDA and SQIVND (reference sequence). CDR3 length equals 14 residues. CDR3 in DNA: TGTGCCAGTAGTAGGGACAGGGGGAATCAGCCCCAGCATTTT. Protein product: CASSRDRGNQPQHF. Filled out from reference TRBV19 and TRBJ1-5, the complete variable domain reads DGGITQSPKYLFRKEGQNVTLSCEQNLNHDAMYWYRQDPGQGLRLIYYSQIVNDFQKGDIAEGYSVSREKKESFPLTVTSAQKNPTAFYLCASSRDRGNQPQHFGDGTRLSIL.

V gene TRBV3-1 (or the pseudogene TRBV3-2) combines with J gene TRBJ2-1, with a possible D match to TRBD2 (5 bases). The germline V gene has CDR1 LGHDT and CDR2 YNNKEL (reference sequence). The length of the CDR3 is 12 residues. V was pared by 0 bases and J by 9 bases, with 6 bases between. Written as DNA, the CDR3 is TGTGCCAGCAGCCAAGAGCTAGCTGAGCAGTTCTTC. It is translated as CASSQELAEQFF.

This clone was found once. The chain links TRBV2 to TRBJ2-5, with D possibly being TRBD2 (6 bases). This CDR3 region has 15 residues. V lost 3 bases to trimming and J lost 5 bases, with 16 bases between them. Germline lookup yields CDR1 SNHLY and CDR2 FYNNEI. CDR3 coding DNA: TGTGCCAGCAGTGACGGGACTCCGGGGGTCGAGACCCAGTACTTC. It is translated as CASSDGTPGVETQYF.

The J gene is TRBJ2-7, the V gene TRBV25-1, with a weak D call TRBD1 (7 bases). CDR1 and CDR2 (germline): MGHDK, SYGVNS. This CDR3 has 16 residues. Trimming removed 1 base at V and 4 bases at J, with 17 bases between. This chain's CDR3 is CASSEWRTGRGYEQYF. CDR3 sequence (DNA): TGTGCCAGCAGTGAATGGCGGACAGGCCGGGGGTACGAGCAGTACTTC.

V usage is TRBV5-8 and J usage is TRBJ1-4, with 8 bases aligning to TRBD1. Losses at the gene ends were 2 bases for V and 8 bases for J; bases not matched to a gene: 8. Germline assignment: CDR1 SGHTS and CDR2 YDEGEE. CDR3 length: 15 amino acids. The DNA for the CDR3 is TGTGCCAGCAGCTTTGGACAGGGATTAGGCGAAAAACTGTTTTTT. It is translated as CASSFGQGLGEKLFF.

The V call is TRBV7-2, the J call TRBJ2-5; tentative D call: TRBD2 (6 bases). V shed 3 bases and J shed 5 bases, with 10 bases lying between them. CDR3 length equals 13 residues. Germline CDR1 SGHTA, CDR2 FQGNSA. The CDR3 DNA sequence: TGTGCCAGCAGCTTCGGGGGACCGGAGACCCAGTACTTC. This translates into CASSFGGPETQYF.

The chain employs TRBV19 and TRBJ1-3; 7 nucleotides match TRBD1. Germline V gene lookup returns CDR1 LNHDA and CDR2 SQIVND (reference sequence). The CDR3 is 15 amino acids. The V gene end was trimmed by 6 bases and the J gene end by 4 bases; junction bases not matched to a gene: 9. CDR3 bases: TGTGCCAGTAGGCCCGGCCCGGACAGGGGAAACACCATATATTTT. It encodes CASRPGPDRGNTIYF.

The chain recombines TRBV6-6 with TRBJ1-1; D possibly corresponds to TRBD1 (5 bases). Trimming cost V 9 bases and J 4 bases, with 18 bases left between them. CDR3 size: 14 residues. Germline values: CDR1 MNHNY, CDR2 SVGAGI (reference sequence). The CDR3 sequence: CASTSGPGGTEAFF. CDR3 coding DNA: TGTGCCAGTACATCAGGACCGGGGGGCACTGAAGCTTTCTTT.

Written as DNA, the CDR3 is TGTGCCAGCTCCCTGGGGGCCCCTTACAATGAGCAGTTCTTC. It translates to CASSLGAPYNEQFF. The chain employs TRBV18 and TRBJ2-1, with a possible D match to TRBD1 (6 bases). Per the germline V gene, CDR1 is KGHSH and CDR2 is LQKENI. Trimming pared 6 bases from V and 4 bases from J, leaving 13 bases between. This CDR3 contains 14 residues.

The rearrangement joins TRBV9 to TRBJ2-7, with 9 nucleotides matching TRBD1. The length of the CDR3 is 15 residues. CDR1 and CDR2 (germline): SGDLS, YYNGEE. J was trimmed by 1 base and V by 2 bases; bases with no gene match: 4. CDR3 protein: CASSVRDRESYEQYF. The CDR3 DNA follows: TGTGCCAGCAGCGTCAGGGACAGGGAGTCCTACGAGCAGTACTTC.

The genes are TRBV19 and TRBJ1-1; D remains unclear. The V end was cut by 4 bases, the J end by 1 base, with 4 bases between. The CDR3 covers 12 residues. The germline V gene encodes CDR1 LNHDA and CDR2 SQIVND (reference sequence). The CDR3 is CASSTRNTEAFF. DNA of the CDR3: TGTGCCAGTAGTACCCGGAACACTGAAGCTTTCTTT.

The chain uses TRBV28 and TRBJ1-1; tentative D call: TRBD1 (6 bases). The V gene lost 8 bases and the J gene lost 3 bases, with 13 bases spanning the gap. Germline values: CDR1 MDHEN, CDR2 SYDVKM. The CDR3 spans 13 residues. CDR3 DNA sequence: TGTGCCAGCCACCGGGACACCTACACTGAAGCTTTCTTT. Its protein is CASHRDTYTEAFF.

The gene calls are TRBV5-6 and TRBJ1-1, with D unclear. The CDR3 contains 15 residues. V was shortened by 4 bases and J by 1 base, with 14 bases between the two germline ends. Germline CDR1 SGHDT, CDR2 YYEEEE. CDR3 protein: CASSPIQRGNTEAFF. In DNA, the CDR3 is TGTGCCAGCAGCCCCATTCAGCGGGGGAACACTGAAGCTTTCTTT.

The V call is TRBV14, the J call TRBJ1-2; weak D call: TRBD1 (6 bases). Germline values: CDR1 SGHDN, CDR2 FVKESK. The CDR3 consists of 16 residues. The ends were cut back, 0 bases at V and 2 bases at J, with 13 bases in the middle. The CDR3 spells CASSQDHWGRNYGYTF. DNA of the CDR3: TGTGCCAGCAGCCAAGATCACTGGGGGCGGAACTATGGCTACACCTTC.

This rearrangement joins TRBV27 to TRBJ1-2; 7 nucleotides match TRBD1. Germline V CDR1 and CDR2: MNHEY, SMNVEV (reference sequence). V lost 6 bases and J lost 4; bases outside the gene matches: 14. CDR3 length: 16 residues. Here the CDR3 DNA reads TGTGCCAGCAGACGAGGGGGACAGTCCGTCCGCTATGGCTACACCTTC. This encodes CASRRGGQSVRYGYTF.

This clone was picked up a small number of times. The CDR3 reads CASSLGQLWGGNQPQHF. The CDR3 DNA is TGTGCCAGCTCCCTGGGACAGCTCTGGGGTGGCAATCAGCCCCAGCATTTT. The chain uses TRBV18 and TRBJ1-5, with 7 bases aligning to TRBD1. This CDR3 has 17 residues. V lost 6 bases to trimming and J lost 2 bases; unmatched junction nucleotides: 13. Germline values: CDR1 KGHSH, CDR2 LQKENI.